The 6 T cell receptor beta chains below were found in one sample sequenced in a study of blood T cell repertoires in COVID-19. Sequenced by immunoSEQ multiplex PCR; TCRdb stores in-frame clones only, minus some. The table shows more than 150,000 clones, with roughly 86% occurring only once. Material: peripheral blood. Receptors originate from a man aged 35-49 years with active or convalescent COVID-19.

J is TRBJ1-6 and V is TRBV21-1. TRBV21-1 is given as a pseudogene. CDR3 length: 19 residues. CDR3 nucleotide sequence: TGTGCCAGCAACCCTCTCCCCTCTCGGGAAATCTCCTATAATTCACCCCTCCACTTT. Translation gives CASNPLPSREISYNSPLHF.

The chain uses TRBV30 and TRBJ1-1; D possibly corresponds to TRBD1 (6 bases). The CDR3 runs to 13 residues. V was clipped by 3 bases and J by 5 bases, with 13 bases between them. The V gene's germline CDR1 is GTSNPN and CDR2 SVGIG (reference sequence). The DNA of the CDR3 is TGTGCCTGGAGGCTGACAGGTATGACTGAAGCTTTCTTT. Its translation is CAWRLTGMTEAFF. The full variable domain, its missing parts supplied by reference TRBV30 and TRBJ1-1, is SQTIHQWPATLVQPVGSPLSLECTVEGTSNPNLYWYRQAAGRGLQLLFYSVGIGQISSEVPQNLSASRPQDRQFILSSKKLLLSDSGFYLCAWRLTGMTEAFFGQGTRLTVV.

The rearrangement joins TRBV12-3 or TRBV12-4 to TRBJ1-1; D is possibly TRBD1 (6 bases). The V gene lost 5 bases and the J gene lost 10 bases, with 14 bases spanning the gap. The CDR3 is 12 amino acids. The CDR3 region has the DNA TGTGCCAGCAGTCCCCATCCACAGGGAGCTTTCTTT. Residues: CASSPHPQGAFF.

This clone was counted only a few times. This rearrangement joins TRBV29-1 to TRBJ2-7; 8 bases are a match to TRBD1. This CDR3 contains 11 residues. CDR1 and CDR2 (germline): SQVTM, ANQGSEA. V lost 2 bases and J lost 7; bases outside the gene matches: 1. CDR3: CSVERDREQYF. The CDR3 nucleotides are TGCAGCGTTGAAAGGGACAGGGAGCAGTACTTC.

This clone was seen only once. The chain uses TRBV28 and TRBJ1-4, with a weak D call TRBD1 (6 bases). CDR1 and CDR2 (germline): MDHEN, SYDVKM. V lost 5 bases and J lost 5, with 21 bases in between. CDR3 size: 17 residues. The CDR3 DNA reads as TGTGCCAGCAGTATCCCAGGGGTGGGTAATCCCAATGAAAAACTGTTTTTT. This translates into CASSIPGVGNPNEKLFF.

J is TRBJ1-5 and V is TRBV28; D might be TRBD1 (6 bases). The CDR3 is made up of 14 amino acids. The germline V and J ends were trimmed by 7 bases and 4 bases, with 14 bases remaining between them. The V gene's germline CDR1 is MDHEN and CDR2 SYDVKM. CDR3 DNA: TGTGCCAGCACCTTCTGGCAGGGGAATCAGCCCCAGCATTTT. Amino acids: CASTFWQGNQPQHF.